The T cell receptor (beta chain) described here comes from a study of technical replicates of blood from a handful of donors. Germline V lookup: CDR1 MDHEN, CDR2 SYDVKM. J lost 8 bases, V lost 2 bases, and 11 bases had no gene match. The CDR3 is 16 amino acids. Clones were read by immunoSEQ multiplex PCR, and TCRdb kept only the in-frame ones, dropping some. The sample lists over 55,000 clones, roughly 96% occurring once. This sequence originates from a human donor in good health. Sequencing input: T cells isolated from PBMCs. The rearrangement joins TRBV28 to TRBJ2-1; the match to TRBD2 covers 8 bases. CDR3: CASSLVVSGGPDEQFF. The CDR3 DNA reads as TGTGCCAGCAGTTTAGTCGTGTCGGGAGGGCCGGATGAGCAGTTCTTC.